This TCR beta chain was identified during a study of technical replicates of blood from several donors. There are 16 residues in the CDR3. Germline V gives CDR1 MNHEY, CDR2 SMNVEV (reference sequence). V lost 5 bases to trimming and J lost 0 bases; unmatched junction nucleotides: 6. TCRdb keeps only in-frame clones here, not all; method: immunoSEQ multiplex PCR. The sample yields some 11,000 clones, around 94% seen once. The rearrangement links TRBV27 to TRBJ2-3, with TRBD2 matching over 9 bases. The specimen sequenced was PBMCs. The sequence was collected from a human donor in good health. In DNA, the CDR3 is TGTGCCAGCAGTCCCCGTAGCGGGAGCAGCACAGATACGCAGTATTTT. It yields the protein CASSPRSGSSTDTQYF.